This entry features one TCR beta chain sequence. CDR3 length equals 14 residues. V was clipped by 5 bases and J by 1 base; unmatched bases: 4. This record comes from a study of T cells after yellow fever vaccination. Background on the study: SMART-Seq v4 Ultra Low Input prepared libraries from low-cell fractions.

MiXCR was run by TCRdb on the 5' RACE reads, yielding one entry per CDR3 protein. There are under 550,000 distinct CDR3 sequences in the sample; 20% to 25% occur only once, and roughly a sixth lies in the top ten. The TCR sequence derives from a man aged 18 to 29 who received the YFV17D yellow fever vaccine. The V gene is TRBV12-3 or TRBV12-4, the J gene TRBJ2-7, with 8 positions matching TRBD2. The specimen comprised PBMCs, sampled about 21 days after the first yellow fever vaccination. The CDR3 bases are TGTGCCAGCAGTCGGGGGGGAGGGTCCTACGAGCAGTACGTC. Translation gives CASSRGGGSYEQYV.